This entry lists 18 T cell receptor beta chains sequenced from one sample in a study of PD-1 blockade in classical Hodgkin lymphoma. TCRdb keeps only in-frame clones here, not all; method: immunoSEQ multiplex PCR. The sample includes fewer than 2,000 clones, around two thirds of them seen just once. The patients all showed relapse after autologous stem cell transplantation, while their brentuximab vedotin exposure varied. Magnetic negative selection, applied to thawed PBMCs, was used to isolate the CD8+ T cells. This specimen was CD8+ T cells from blood, taken at baseline. Receptors were obtained from a human donor with classical Hodgkin lymphoma.

This clone was observed a handful of times. CDR3 bases: TGTGCCAGCAGTACGGGGGGTTGGAACACTGAAGCTTTCTTT. This gives the protein CASSTGGWNTEAFF. The chain employs TRBV28 and TRBJ1-1; TRBD1 might be the D (5 bases). The CDR3 has 14 residues. CDR1 MDHEN and CDR2 SYDVKM come from the germline V gene. V was clipped by 5 bases and J by 1 base, with 11 bases between them.

The J gene is TRBJ1-1, the V gene TRBV27, with D possibly matching TRBD1 (6 bases). CDR1 and CDR2 (germline): MNHEY, SMNVEV (reference sequence). V lost 4 bases and J lost 1, with 7 bases in between. The CDR3 covers 13 residues. CDR3 sequence: CASSWDKNTEAFF. CDR3 in DNA: TGTGCCAGCAGTTGGGACAAGAACACTGAAGCTTTCTTT.

Points on this clone: Other DNA sequences of this sample code for an identical CDR3. V and J are TRBV7-2 and TRBJ1-2, with 7 bases aligning to TRBD1. Trimming at V came to 5 bases and at J to 7 bases, leaving 16 bases not matched to a gene. Germline V gene lookup returns CDR1 SGHTA and CDR2 FQGNSA. The CDR3 totals 16 residues. This CDR3 reads CASSVEGGRGGSGYTF. CDR3 bases: TGTGCCAGCAGCGTAGAGGGGGGTCGAGGGGGCAGTGGCTACACCTTC.

V gene TRBV5-1 combines with J gene TRBJ2-7; a possible D gene is TRBD1 (6 bases). V lost 3 bases and J 5 bases, leaving 15 bases between the germline ends. CDR1 SGHRS and CDR2 YFSETQ come from the germline V gene. CDR3 length equals 14 residues. CDR3 sequence (DNA): TGCGCCAGCAGCTGGACAGATTCCCGGGACGAGCAGTACTTC. Protein: CASSWTDSRDEQYF.

In its sample, this clone ranks as large. This chain links TRBV5-6 with TRBJ2-7; tentative D call: TRBD2 (6 bases). The V gene lost 0 bases and the J gene lost 6 bases, with 13 bases spanning the gap. The germline CDR1 and CDR2 sequences are SGHDT and YYEEEE. This CDR3 is 14 amino acids long. DNA for the CDR3: TGTGCCAGCAGCTTGGTCGGGAGCGCGGGCGAGCAGTACTTC. It translates to CASSLVGSAGEQYF.

This clone counts as hyperexpanded. The chain links TRBV21-1 to TRBJ2-2. TRBV21-1 is shown as a pseudogene. CDR3 length: 18 residues. As DNA, the CDR3 is TGTGCCAGCAGCAAAGTGGGGAAACTTTCCGCGAACACCGGGGAGCTGTTTTTT. Translation gives CASSKVGKLSANTGELFF.

This clone was seen only a few times. The J gene is TRBJ2-7, the V gene TRBV6-6; perhaps TRBD2 as D (6 bases). Per germline, CDR1 MNHNY and CDR2 SVGAGI (reference sequence). This CDR3 spans 15 amino acids. V was cut by 0 bases and J by 5 bases, with 14 bases left in between. CDR3 loop: CASSYSGGASDEQYF. CDR3 bases: TGTGCCAGCAGTTACTCCGGGGGAGCGTCAGACGAGCAGTACTTC.

The V gene is TRBV2, the J gene TRBJ1-4, with TRBD1 matching 7 bases. Germline CDR1 reads SNHLY; CDR2 reads FYNNEI. The CDR3 runs to 13 residues. Here the CDR3 reads CADRQGLNEKLFF. DNA for the CDR3: TGTGCAGACCGACAGGGCCTGAATGAAAAACTGTTTTTT.

This chain joins TRBV15 and TRBJ2-1, with 8 bases that match TRBD2. The junction had 6 bases not matched to a gene; V was cut back by 3 bases and J by 5 bases. The germline gives CDR1 LNHNV, CDR2 YYDKDF (reference sequence). There are 15 residues in the CDR3. CDR3 sequence: CATSRASGSDNEQFF. CDR3 DNA sequence: TGTGCCACCAGCAGGGCTAGCGGGTCCGACAATGAGCAGTTCTTC.

This rearrangement joins TRBV18 to TRBJ2-7; D is uncertain. This CDR3 has 11 amino acids. V was clipped by 6 bases and J by 0 bases, with 3 bases between them. CDR1 and CDR2 (germline): KGHSH, LQKENI. The CDR3 reads CASSHSYEQYF. CDR3 nucleotide sequence: TGTGCCAGCTCCCACTCCTACGAGCAGTACTTC.

J is TRBJ1-2 and V is TRBV27, with D possibly being TRBD1 (6 bases). Germline V lookup: CDR1 MNHEY, CDR2 SMNVEV (reference sequence). The CDR3 spans 16 residues. V lost 6 bases and J 8 bases, leaving 25 bases between the germline ends. CDR3 amino acids: CASSETSATGFFGYTF. The CDR3, as DNA: TGTGCCAGCAGCGAAACCTCCGCGACAGGTTTTTTCGGCTACACCTTC.

The chain recombines TRBV5-6 with TRBJ2-7; D not certain. The CDR3 covers 13 residues. Germline loops: CDR1 SGHDT, CDR2 YYEEEE. Trimming removed 2 bases at V and 0 bases at J, with 6 bases between. CDR3 nucleotides: TGTGCCAGCAGCTTTGGTCTCTCCTACGAGCAGTACTTC. This codes for CASSFGLSYEQYF.

J is TRBJ1-4 and V is TRBV5-6, with D possibly matching TRBD1 (6 bases). V was cut by 4 bases and J by 10 bases, with 11 bases left in between. This CDR3 is built from 12 residues. CDR1 is SGHDT and CDR2 is YYEEEE in the germline V gene. The CDR3 region is CASSTGQRKLFF. The CDR3 nucleotides read TGTGCCAGCAGCACCGGACAGAGAAAACTGTTTTTT.

The rearrangement joins TRBV27 to TRBJ2-1; D is unresolved. This CDR3 has 12 residues. Trimming shortened V by 8 bases and J by 3 bases, and 8 bases separated the two germline ends. The germline CDR1 and CDR2 sequences are MNHEY and SMNVEV (reference sequence). CDR3 DNA: TGTGCCAGCTCCCCGGGCTACAATGAGCAGTTCTTC. Translated: CASSPGYNEQFF.

V is TRBV7-6 and J is TRBJ1-2; TRBD1 matches 9 bases. The CDR3 is 20 residues long. Germline V lookup: CDR1 SGHVS, CDR2 FNYEAQ. V trimming: 5 bases; J trimming: 6 bases; junction bases outside the gene matches: 25. The CDR3 region has the DNA TGTGCCAGCAGCGGTACGATTCAAACAGGGGGCGCATTGGGCCTCGATGGCTACACCTTC. Translation: CASSGTIQTGGALGLDGYTF.

The chain carries TRBV5-4 and TRBJ1-2, with 7 nucleotides matching TRBD1. J gave up 4 bases and V 4 bases, and 7 bases lay outside the gene matches. Germline V gene data show CDR1 as SGHNT and CDR2 as YYREEE (reference sequence). The CDR3 totals 14 residues. The CDR3 is CASSAGTEVYGYTF. Here the CDR3 DNA reads TGTGCCAGCAGCGCCGGGACAGAGGTCTATGGCTACACCTTC.

The chain is built from TRBV2 and TRBJ1-1, with D unresolved. V lost 4 bases and J 3 bases, leaving 15 bases between the germline ends. There are 15 residues in the CDR3. Germline V gene sequence: CDR1 SNHLY, CDR2 FYNNEI. The CDR3: CASSARATDHTEAFF. CDR3 nucleotides: TGTGCCAGCAGTGCTCGGGCCACGGACCACACTGAAGCTTTCTTT.

Here the CDR3 DNA reads TGCGCCAGCAGCCAAGTGAGGAATACCGCGGGAAGCACAGATACGCAGTATTTT. This gives the protein CASSQVRNTAGSTDTQYF. The chain combines TRBV4-1 with TRBJ2-3; weak D call: TRBD2 (6 bases). Germline CDR1 reads MGHRA; CDR2 reads YSYEKL. V gave up 1 base and J gave up 0 bases, with 17 bases separating them. The length of the CDR3 is 18 residues.